One and the same sample provided the 20 T cell receptor beta chains below, sequenced in a study of blood T cell repertoires in COVID-19. Generated by immunoSEQ multiplex PCR, the TCRdb table keeps only in-frame clones and is missing some. Among around 370,000 clones listed, around 86% were seen once. Specimen: peripheral blood. The source is a woman between 50 and 59 years old with COVID-19, enrolled during active disease.

The count of this clone is one. The chain employs TRBV18 and TRBJ2-3, with 11 bases fitting TRBD2. The junction had 5 bases not matched to a gene; V was cut back by 5 bases and J by 4 bases. CDR3 size: 15 residues. CDR1 and CDR2 (germline): KGHSH, LQKENI. CDR3 loop: CASSNSGRAADTQYF. The DNA for the CDR3 is TGTGCCAGCTCAAATAGCGGGAGGGCGGCAGATACGCAGTATTTT.

The gene calls are TRBV5-8 and TRBJ2-1; TRBD1 is a possible D gene (6 bases). V was clipped by 0 bases and J by 4 bases, with 11 bases between them. In germline, CDR1 is SGHTS, CDR2 YDEGEE. CDR3 length: 15 residues. The DNA for the CDR3 is TGTGCCAGCAGCTTGGCCAACAGGGCTTACAATGAGCAGTTCTTC. It is translated as CASSLANRAYNEQFF.

The CDR3 DNA reads as TGTGCCAGCAGCTCCCAGAGGGAACTAGCGGGAGGAGAGACCCAGTACTTC. It codes for CASSSQRELAGGETQYF. V is TRBV7-3 and J is TRBJ2-5; TRBD2 agrees at 12 bases. V was pared by 4 bases and J by 4 bases, with 10 bases of the junction left unmatched. CDR1 is SGHTA and CDR2 is FQGTGA in the germline V gene. There are 17 residues in the CDR3.

The chain links TRBV6-5 to TRBJ2-7; D perhaps matches TRBD1 (6 bases). V was trimmed by 8 bases and J by 2 bases, leaving 16 bases between them. Germline assignment: CDR1 MNHEY and CDR2 SVGAGI. The CDR3 loop spans 14 amino acids. Written as DNA, the CDR3 is TGTGCCAGCTCTAGTGTACAGGGCCCCTACGAGCAGTACTTC. It translates to CASSSVQGPYEQYF.

The rearrangement links TRBV12-5 to TRBJ2-2; TRBD2 matches 9 bases. Germline V gives CDR1 LGHNT, CDR2 FRNRAP. The CDR3 consists of 16 residues. With 1 base clipped from V and 1 base from J, the junction kept 1 base outside the gene matches. CDR3 sequence (DNA): TGTGCTAGTGGTTTGGCTAGCGGGAAGAACACCGGGGAGCTGTTTTTT. It is translated as CASGLASGKNTGELFF. Full variable domain (remainder filled in from reference TRBV12-5 and TRBJ2-2): DARVTQTPRHKVTEMGQEVTMRCQPILGHNTVFWYRQTMMQGLELLAYFRNRAPLDDSGMPKDRFSAEMPDATLATLKIQPSEPRDSAVYFCASGLASGKNTGELFFGEGSRLTVL.

The rearrangement uses TRBV29-1 and TRBJ1-2, with TRBD1 identical over 7 bases. This CDR3 is 12 amino acids long. Germline lookup yields CDR1 SQVTM and CDR2 ANQGSEA. Trimming took 7 bases from V and 2 from J; bases not matched to a gene: 4. The CDR3 DNA reads TGCAGCGCCGGACAGGAAAACTATGGCTACACCTTC. This gives the protein CSAGQENYGYTF. The whole variable domain, remainder taken from reference TRBV29-1 and TRBJ1-2, is SAVISQKPSRDICQRGTSLTIQCQVDSQVTMMFWYRQQPGQSLTLIATANQGSEATYESGFVIDKFPISRPNLTFSTLTVSNMSPEDSSIYLCSAGQENYGYTFGSGTRLTVV.

The V and J genes are TRBV19 and TRBJ2-3; TRBD2 matches 9 bases. CDR1 LNHDA and CDR2 SQIVND come from the germline V gene (reference sequence). V gave up 5 bases and J gave up 0 bases; unmatched junction bases: 6. There are 16 residues in the CDR3. CDR3 DNA sequence: TGTGCCAGTAGTTCAGGTAGCGGGAGTAGCACAGATACGCAGTATTTT. Its protein product is CASSSGSGSSTDTQYF.

The chain is built from TRBV7-2 and TRBJ2-7; D possibly corresponds to TRBD1 (5 bases). The germline gives CDR1 SGHTA, CDR2 FQGNSA. Trimming shortened V by 1 base and J by 1 base, and 20 bases separated the two germline ends. The CDR3 is made up of 18 amino acids. Here the CDR3 reads CASSLESLDHRKSYEQYF. Written as DNA, the CDR3 is TGTGCCAGCAGCTTAGAATCGCTCGATCACAGGAAGTCCTACGAGCAGTACTTC.

This clone is a singleton in its sample. The chain combines TRBV11-1 with TRBJ2-1, with D perhaps matching TRBD1 (5 bases). Per germline, CDR1 SGHAT and CDR2 FQDESV (reference sequence). This CDR3 region has 15 residues. V dropped 1 base and J dropped 5 bases, with 12 bases sitting between them. CDR3 residues: CASSLGRQSHNEQFF. The CDR3 region has the DNA TGTGCCAGCAGCTTAGGCCGACAGTCGCACAATGAGCAGTTCTTC.

In its sample, this clone was seen a few times. This chain links TRBV2 with TRBJ2-7, with TRBD1 identical over 7 bases. Germline V CDR1 and CDR2: SNHLY, FYNNEI. The V and J ends lost 8 bases and 2 bases, in that order; junction bases with no gene match: 3. This CDR3 region has 12 residues. CDR3 DNA sequence: TGTGCCAGCGAGGGACAGACCTACGAGCAGTACTTC. Encoded protein: CASEGQTYEQYF.

This sequence joins TRBV7-9 and TRBJ1-3; maybe TRBD1 (6 bases). The germline V gene encodes CDR1 SEHNR and CDR2 FQNEAQ (reference sequence). V was cut by 5 bases and J by 0 bases, with 20 bases left in between. This CDR3 is built from 18 residues. The CDR3 DNA reads TGTGCCAGCAGCCCGAGACTATGGGACACGAGCTCTGGAAACACCATATATTTT. This encodes CASSPRLWDTSSGNTIYF.

The rearrangement joins TRBV7-3 to TRBJ2-1; a weak D match, TRBD2 (5 bases). From germline, CDR1 is SGHTA and CDR2 FQGTGA. This CDR3 has 13 residues. The V end lost 5 bases, the J end lost 5 bases, and 10 bases lay between the germline ends. The CDR3 DNA is TGTGCCAGCAGCCCCACTAGAAACAATGAGCAGTTCTTC. Its translation: CASSPTRNNEQFF.

The gene calls are TRBV19 and TRBJ2-7; 8 bases fit TRBD1. Germline CDR1 reads LNHDA; CDR2 reads SQIVND (reference sequence). The V gene end was trimmed by 6 bases and the J gene end by 1 base; junction bases not matched to a gene: 8. The CDR3 length is 15 residues. CDR3 coding DNA: TGTGCCAGTAGCATCCCCGGGACAGGATCCTACGAGCAGTACTTC. This codes for CASSIPGTGSYEQYF.

The chain carries TRBV19 and TRBJ1-1; 12 bases agree with TRBD1. The V gene end was trimmed by 8 bases and the J gene end by 4 bases; junction bases not matched to a gene: 8. There are 15 residues in the CDR3. Germline V gives CDR1 LNHDA, CDR2 SQIVND (reference sequence). CDR3: CASFYRDRGLTEAFF. In DNA form, the CDR3 reads TGTGCCAGTTTTTATCGGGACAGGGGGCTCACTGAAGCTTTCTTT.

The chain employs TRBV14 and TRBJ2-5, with no clear D. The V end was cut by 1 base, the J end by 6 bases, with 6 bases between. Germline V gene data show CDR1 as SGHDN and CDR2 as FVKESK. CDR3 length equals 12 residues. The CDR3 DNA reads TGTGCCAGCAGCCAAGTTTGGCAGACCCAGTACTTC. Protein: CASSQVWQTQYF.

This chain joins TRBV7-9 and TRBJ2-2; D is possibly TRBD1 (6 bases). The CDR3 spans 14 residues. CDR1 SEHNR and CDR2 FQNEAQ come from the germline V gene (reference sequence). Trimming removed 5 bases from V and 5 bases from J, with 12 bases in between. DNA for the CDR3: TGTGCCAGCAGCCGAGGGACAACTACCGGGGAGCTGTTTTTT. This translates into CASSRGTTTGELFF. Full variable domain (missing parts from reference TRBV7-9 and TRBJ2-2): DTGVSQNPRHKITKRGQNVTFRCDPISEHNRLYWYRQTLGQGPEFLTYFQNEAQLEKSRLLSDRFSAERPKGSFSTLEIQRTEQGDSAMYLCASSRGTTTGELFFGEGSRLTVL.

The chain uses TRBV14 and TRBJ1-2; TRBD1 matches at 8 bases. The V gene's germline CDR1 is SGHDN and CDR2 FVKESK. The CDR3 runs 13 residues. The trim removed 4 bases at V and 4 bases at J, leaving 2 bases unmatched. The CDR3 coding sequence is TGTGCCAGCAGCCTACAGGGGGTCTATGGCTACACCTTC. Its protein product is CASSLQGVYGYTF.

The chain employs TRBV3-1 (or the pseudogene TRBV3-2) and TRBJ1-1, with D tentatively TRBD1 (6 bases). From germline, CDR1 is LGHDT and CDR2 YNNKEL (reference sequence). The CDR3 runs 13 residues. V was cut by 6 bases and J by 2 bases, with 10 bases left in between. This CDR3 is CASRPGANTEAFF. In DNA, the CDR3 is TGTGCCAGCAGACCAGGGGCTAACACTGAAGCTTTCTTT.

The chain links TRBV2 to TRBJ2-5, with a weak D call TRBD2 (5 bases). This CDR3 has 15 residues. Germline V CDR1 and CDR2: SNHLY, FYNNEI. Deletions cut 6 bases from V and 2 bases from J, with 16 bases between. DNA for the CDR3: TGTGCCAGCAGAGAGCGGCAACCTTCACAAGAGACCCAGTACTTC. Translation: CASRERQPSQETQYF.

The chain is built from TRBV5-4 and TRBJ1-2, with D unresolved. Germline V gives CDR1 SGHNT, CDR2 YYREEE (reference sequence). Trimming took 0 bases from V and 2 from J, leaving 8 bases between them. The CDR3 loop spans 14 amino acids. In DNA, the CDR3 is TGTGCCAGCAGCTTGGACAGAAACAACTATGGCTACACCTTC. Amino acids: CASSLDRNNYGYTF.